This T cell receptor (beta chain) was obtained from a study of blood T cell repertoires in COVID-19. Whole-study context: The United States, Italy and Spain provided the acute and convalescent COVID-19 samples. T cells, B-cell-depleted T cells, or PBMCs supplied cDNA or gDNA.

Authors' analysis steps: Nucleated cell number was recorded as an estimate derived from reference gene primer amplification. The data were produced by immunoSEQ multiplex PCR, yet TCRdb's version contains in-frame clones alone and is incomplete. V, J and clone size were drawn from that table, and D and trimming were deduced from the DNA. The sample yields over 200,000 clones, about 86% seen once. The CDR3 is 22 amino acids. Trimming cost V 6 bases and J 8 bases; bases outside gene matches: 32. Germline V gene data show CDR1 as MDHEN and CDR2 as SYDVKM. The rearrangement links TRBV28 to TRBJ2-1; 9 bases line up with TRBD1. Input material: peripheral blood. The sequence was collected from a woman in her 50s with acute or convalescent COVID-19. The CDR3 DNA follows: TGTGCCAGCAGCCCCGGGGCCAGTAACCAGGTGCCCGGGACAGGGTGGGTCTATGAGCAGTTCTTC. It encodes CASSPGASNQVPGTGWVYEQFF.